The 21 T cell receptor beta chains presented below share a single source sample, sequenced in a study of blood T cell repertoires in COVID-19. Libraries were prepared by immunoSEQ multiplex PCR; TCRdb keeps only in-frame clonotypes and omits some of them. The profile shows roughly 30,000 clones, roughly nine tenths of them singletons. The specimen was peripheral blood. These TCRs come from a human donor in a cohort sampled during active COVID-19.

The chain combines TRBV25-1 with TRBJ1-1; D is perhaps TRBD1 (5 bases). The germline V gene encodes CDR1 MGHDK and CDR2 SYGVNS. The V gene lost 2 bases and the J gene lost 6 bases, with 10 bases spanning the gap. This CDR3 is 13 amino acids long. The CDR3 loop is CASSEGGTSEAFF. CDR3 nucleotide sequence: TGTGCCAGCAGTGAAGGAGGGACCTCTGAAGCTTTCTTT.

This clone was seen just once. The genes are TRBV4-1 and TRBJ2-5, with 9 bases lining up with TRBD1. The CDR3 is 16 residues long. The germline gives CDR1 MGHRA, CDR2 YSYEKL. The V and J ends lost 0 bases and 1 base, in that order; junction bases with no gene match: 3. The CDR3 coding sequence is TGCGCCAGCAGCCAAGAAGGGGACAGGGCCCAAGAGACCCAGTACTTC. This translates into CASSQEGDRAQETQYF.

The CDR3, as DNA: TGTGCCAGTAGTCCTTCCGGGACAGGTGGTCAGCCCCAGCATTTT. This sequence encodes CASSPSGTGGQPQHF. This sequence joins TRBV19 and TRBJ1-5; the match to TRBD1 covers 8 bases. Per germline, CDR1 LNHDA and CDR2 SQIVND (reference sequence). The CDR3 spans 15 residues. V trimming: 5 bases; J trimming: 6 bases; junction bases outside the gene matches: 9.

The V gene is TRBV18, the J gene TRBJ1-4; a possible D gene is TRBD1 (6 bases). The CDR3 consists of 14 residues. In germline, CDR1 is KGHSH, CDR2 LQKENI. V gave up 3 bases and J gave up 4 bases, with 9 bases separating them. The CDR3 DNA reads TGTGCCAGCTCACCGCAACAGGGTAATGAAAAACTGTTTTTT. This sequence encodes CASSPQQGNEKLFF.

The gene calls are TRBV6-2 or TRBV6-3 and TRBJ1-2; 11 nucleotides align to TRBD1. Germline V gene lookup returns CDR1 MNHEY and CDR2 SVGEGT. The CDR3 contains 17 residues. With 5 bases clipped from V and 3 bases from J, the junction kept 11 bases outside the gene matches. The CDR3 coding sequence is TGTGCCAGCAGTCGTACCTATGGACAGGGGGCGGACTATGGCTACACCTTC. The encoded protein is CASSRTYGQGADYGYTF.

The rearrangement links TRBV10-3 to TRBJ1-4; 7 bases are shared with TRBD1. This CDR3 comprises 13 residues. The junction had 4 bases not matched to a gene; V was cut back by 7 bases and J by 5 bases. Germline V gene data show CDR1 as ENHRY and CDR2 as SYGVKD. In nucleotides, the CDR3 is TGTGCCATCACAAGGGGGCAGAATGAAAAACTGTTTTTT. This translates into CAITRGQNEKLFF.

CDR3 sequence: CASSRGLDTGELFF. CDR3 DNA sequence: TGTGCCAGCTCACGAGGGCTCGACACCGGGGAGCTGTTTTTT. This chain links TRBV18 with TRBJ2-2; TRBD2 is a possible D gene (5 bases). There are 14 residues in the CDR3. The V and J ends lost 4 bases and 3 bases respectively, with 9 bases between them. In germline, CDR1 is KGHSH, CDR2 LQKENI. Filled out from reference TRBV18 and TRBJ2-2, the complete variable domain reads NAGVMQNPRHLVRRRGQEARLRCSPMKGHSHVYWYRQLPEEGLKFMVYLQKENIIDESGMPKERFSAEFPKEGPSILRIQQVVRGDSAAYFCASSRGLDTGELFFGEGSRLTVL.

J is TRBJ2-3 and V is TRBV5-1, with 11 bases aligning to TRBD2. Per the germline V gene, CDR1 is SGHRS and CDR2 is YFSETQ. With V trimmed by 6 bases and J by 0 bases, 12 bases remained unmatched. The CDR3 has 18 amino acids. CDR3 sequence reads: CASTKFASGGTSTDTQYF. CDR3 DNA: TGCGCCAGCACCAAATTTGCTAGCGGGGGGACCAGCACAGATACGCAGTATTTT.

The chain combines TRBV9 with TRBJ1-5; D is perhaps TRBD1 (6 bases). The CDR3 is 15 residues long. Germline CDR1 is SGDLS and CDR2 is YYNGEE. Trimming pared 4 bases from V and 3 bases from J, leaving 14 bases between. The CDR3 loop is CASSQGPGFNQPQHF. For the CDR3, the DNA is TGTGCCAGCAGCCAGGGGCCCGGGTTCAATCAGCCCCAGCATTTT. Looking up the rest from reference TRBV9 and TRBJ1-5 gives the full variable domain: DSGVTQTPKHLITATGQRVTLRCSPRSGDLSVYWYQQSLDQGLQFLIQYYNGEERAKGNILERFSAQQFPDLHSELNLSSLELGDSALYFCASSQGPGFNQPQHFGDGTRLSIL.

This CDR3 reads CANPGSENTEAFF. DNA of the CDR3: TGTGCCAACCCCGGGTCAGAAAATACTGAAGCTTTCTTT. This chain joins TRBV2 and TRBJ1-1; D is unclear. The V gene lost 10 bases and the J gene lost 5 bases, with 17 bases spanning the gap. CDR1 and CDR2 (germline): SNHLY, FYNNEI. This CDR3 is 13 amino acids long.

The chain joins TRBV6-6 to TRBJ2-5, with 7 bases lining up with TRBD1. Per germline, CDR1 MNHNY and CDR2 SVGAGI (reference sequence). V was pared by 2 bases and J by 5 bases, with 11 bases of the junction left unmatched. There are 16 residues in the CDR3. The CDR3, as DNA: TGTGCCAGCAGTTACCCCCGACAGGGTAGGATGGAGACCCAGTACTTC. Residues: CASSYPRQGRMETQYF.

The chain combines TRBV7-6 with TRBJ2-3; a weak D match, TRBD2 (5 bases). Germline CDR1 and CDR2: SGHVS and FNYEAQ. The V and J ends lost 1 base and 3 bases respectively, with 11 bases between them. The CDR3 covers 15 residues. CDR3 nucleotide sequence: TGTGCCAGCAGCTTAGAGACGGGCGGGACAGATACGCAGTATTTT. Translation gives CASSLETGGTDTQYF.

The chain links TRBV9 to TRBJ2-1, with a possible D match to TRBD2 (6 bases). The V gene lost 3 bases and the J gene lost 14 bases, with 15 bases spanning the gap. The CDR3 has 12 residues. The germline V gene has CDR1 SGDLS and CDR2 YYNGEE. The CDR3 DNA reads as TGTGCCAGCAGCGAGGGCGGCGGGAAGGAGTTCTTC. Its protein is CASSEGGGKEFF.

The genes are TRBV18 and TRBJ2-5; tentative D call: TRBD1 (5 bases). V was trimmed by 3 bases and J by 0 bases, leaving 11 bases between them. This CDR3 spans 15 amino acids. The germline CDR1 and CDR2 sequences are KGHSH and LQKENI. The CDR3 DNA follows: TGTGCCAGCTCACCCACGGACACGCACCAAGAGACCCAGTACTTC. It encodes CASSPTDTHQETQYF.

This chain joins TRBV28 and TRBJ2-4; the match to TRBD1 covers 7 bases. The germline V gene has CDR1 MDHEN and CDR2 SYDVKM. V gave up 6 bases and J gave up 7 bases; unmatched junction bases: 9. CDR3 length equals 14 residues. CDR3 nucleotides: TGTGCCAGCAGGAAACAGGGGACCGTGAACATTCAGTACTTC. Its translation: CASRKQGTVNIQYF.

This chain uses TRBV5-1 with TRBJ1-1; weak D call: TRBD1 (5 bases). CDR3 length: 16 amino acids. Trimming removed 3 bases at V and 2 bases at J, with 17 bases between. The V gene's germline CDR1 is SGHRS and CDR2 YFSETQ. The CDR3 DNA reads as TGCGCCAGCAGCTCCAAGTTAGACAGTCCTAACACTGAAGCTTTCTTT. Translated, it gives CASSSKLDSPNTEAFF.

The gene calls are TRBV5-1 and TRBJ2-5; a possible D gene is TRBD1 (6 bases). The CDR3 extends over 14 amino acids. Germline CDR1 and CDR2: SGHRS and YFSETQ. Trimming left V 7 bases short and J 1 base short, with 14 bases between. The CDR3 DNA follows: TGCGCCAGCCGTAGGGGACAAGGCCAAGAGACCCAGTACTTC. Residues: CASRRGQGQETQYF.

V gene TRBV6-5 combines with J gene TRBJ2-3; TRBD1 is a possible D gene (6 bases). The V gene lost 7 bases and the J gene lost 2 bases, with 13 bases spanning the gap. Germline V gene data show CDR1 as MNHEY and CDR2 as SVGAGI. The CDR3 sequence is 14 residues long. The CDR3 region has the DNA TGTGCCAGCACCGAAGGGGGTACCACAGATACGCAGTATTTT. Its protein is CASTEGGTTDTQYF.

The chain recombines TRBV5-6 with TRBJ2-5; D gene ambiguous. Germline assignment: CDR1 SGHDT and CDR2 YYEEEE. With 2 bases removed from V and 1 base from J, the gap between germline ends came to 9 bases. There are 14 residues in the CDR3. The CDR3, as DNA: TGTGCCAGCAGCTTCGGGTTCACCCAAGAGACCCAGTACTTC. Translating gives CASSFGFTQETQYF.

CDR3 bases: TGTGCCAGCAGCACGGGGGACTATGAGACCCAGTACTTC. Residues: CASSTGDYETQYF. The V call is TRBV9, the J call TRBJ2-5; 7 nucleotides line up with TRBD2. The germline CDR1 and CDR2 sequences are SGDLS and YYNGEE. The length of the CDR3 is 13 residues. V trimming: 4 bases; J trimming: 5 bases; junction bases outside the gene matches: 5.

V usage is TRBV2 and J usage is TRBJ1-5; tentatively, D is TRBD1 (6 bases). Trimming cost V 4 bases and J 5 bases, with 15 bases left between them. Per the germline V gene, CDR1 is SNHLY and CDR2 is FYNNEI. CDR3 length: 15 residues. CDR3 DNA sequence: TGTGCCAGCAGTGTAAACGGGGACAAATATCAGCCCCAGCATTTT. It is translated as CASSVNGDKYQPQHF.